The 15 T cell receptor beta chains reported below all come from one sample, sequenced in a study of cytomegalovirus exposure and HLA in healthy donors. This table comes from immunoSEQ multiplex PCR, and its TCRdb copy is limited to in-frame clones, with some not included. Here the sample spans about 110,000 clones, around nine tenths being singletons. Sequencing input: PBMCs. The receptors derive from a young woman in good health and CMV-seronegative.

This chain connects TRBV4-3 to TRBJ1-1; no definite D call. The CDR3 contains 16 residues. With 0 bases removed from V and 0 bases from J, the gap between germline ends came to 11 bases. Germline V lookup: CDR1 LGHNA, CDR2 YSLEER. The CDR3 loop reads CASSQDRGQMNTEAFF. The CDR3 bases are TGCGCCAGCAGCCAAGATCGGGGTCAGATGAACACTGAAGCTTTCTTT.

The gene calls are TRBV7-6 and TRBJ2-5; a weak D match, TRBD1 (5 bases). CDR3 length equals 14 residues. V lost 1 base to trimming and J lost 4 bases, with 10 bases between them. Germline V gene data show CDR1 as SGHVS and CDR2 as FNYEAQ. The chain's CDR3 is CASSLVGHGETQYF. CDR3 DNA sequence: TGTGCCAGCAGCTTAGTGGGGCACGGAGAGACCCAGTACTTC.

The chain has TRBV6-5 and TRBJ2-7; TRBD1 agrees at 7 bases. The CDR3 has 13 amino acids. After removal of 4 bases from V and 5 bases from J, the junction contained 5 bases not matched to a gene. From germline, CDR1 is MNHEY and CDR2 SVGAGI. The CDR3 region has the DNA TGTGCCAGCAGTTCGGGACAGCGCAACGAGCAGTACTTC. Protein: CASSSGQRNEQYF.

The V and J genes are TRBV6-6 and TRBJ1-5; D gene unclear. This CDR3 spans 11 amino acids. Germline values: CDR1 MNHNY, CDR2 SVGAGI (reference sequence). V was pared by 0 bases and J by 11 bases, with 5 bases between. The CDR3 nucleotides read TGTGCCAGCAGTTACTCGTCGGCCCAGCATTTT. Protein sequence: CASSYSSAQHF.

The chain links TRBV19 to TRBJ2-3; 13 nucleotides match TRBD2. The CDR3 is 18 residues long. Per the germline V gene, CDR1 is LNHDA and CDR2 is SQIVND (reference sequence). V was pared by 5 bases and J by 0 bases, with 8 bases of the junction left unmatched. Here the CDR3 DNA reads TGTGCCAGTAGTTACGGACTAGCGGGAGAAAGAAGCACAGATACGCAGTATTTT. Protein product: CASSYGLAGERSTDTQYF.

The rearrangement links TRBV11-2 to TRBJ2-3; TRBD2 matches 7 bases. The CDR3 has 15 residues. V shed 1 base, J shed 8 bases, and the junction held 9 bases outside the gene matches. Looked up from germline, CDR1 is SGHAT and CDR2 is FQNNGV. CDR3 sequence (DNA): TGTGCCAGCAGCTTAGGGACGGGAGGTCCTGGTACGCAGTATTTT. Amino acids: CASSLGTGGPGTQYF.

CDR3 sequence (DNA): TGTGCCTGCACGGGGGGACTAGCGGGAGAAAATGAGCAGTTCTTC. It is translated as CACTGGLAGENEQFF. The genes are TRBV30 and TRBJ2-1; 14 bases map to TRBD2. Trimming at V came to 6 bases and at J to 7 bases, leaving 8 bases not matched to a gene. From germline, CDR1 is GTSNPN and CDR2 SVGIG (reference sequence). CDR3 size: 15 residues.

This chain joins TRBV5-1 and TRBJ2-1; no firm D call. The germline gives CDR1 SGHRS, CDR2 YFSETQ. The CDR3 sequence is 15 residues long. Trimming removed 0 bases at V and 1 base at J, with 8 bases between. CDR3 amino acids: CASSLDSRSYNEQFF. Here the CDR3 DNA reads TGCGCCAGCAGCTTGGATAGTAGATCCTACAATGAGCAGTTCTTC.

The V gene is TRBV6-7, the J gene TRBJ2-2, with D possibly TRBD2 on 7 matching bases. TRBV6-7 is recorded as an ORF, its role being uncertain. The CDR3 is 15 residues long. Trimming shortened V by 8 bases and J by 5 bases, and 18 bases separated the two germline ends. The CDR3, as DNA: TGTGCCAGCCAGTTACAAGGGGGGGCAACCGGGGAGCTGTTTTTT. It translates to CASQLQGGATGELFF.

For this clone: The identical CDR3 is also encoded by other nucleotide sequences in the sample. The chain recombines TRBV5-1 with TRBJ2-2, with 10 nucleotides matching TRBD1. V dropped 0 bases and J dropped 5; count of bases not matched to a gene: 1. The CDR3 spans 15 residues. Per the germline V gene, CDR1 is SGHRS and CDR2 is YFSETQ. CDR3 nucleotide sequence: TGCGCCAGCAGCTTGGGGACAGGGGGTACCGGGGAGCTGTTTTTT. It yields the protein CASSLGTGGTGELFF.

This chain joins TRBV7-9 and TRBJ1-2, with D hard to call. Looked up from germline, CDR1 is SEHNR and CDR2 is FQNEAQ (reference sequence). This CDR3 region has 17 residues. The V end lost 4 bases, the J end lost 0 bases, and 18 bases lay between the germline ends. The CDR3 is CASSYGNYPLANYGYTF. CDR3 in DNA: TGTGCCAGCAGCTATGGCAACTACCCCCTAGCTAACTATGGCTACACCTTC.

This sequence joins TRBV5-4 and TRBJ2-7, with no clear D. Trimming removed 2 bases at V and 1 base at J, with 10 bases between. Per germline, CDR1 SGHNT and CDR2 YYREEE (reference sequence). CDR3 size: 14 residues. The CDR3: CASSFNRRSYEQYF. The CDR3, as DNA: TGTGCCAGCAGCTTCAACCGGCGGTCCTACGAGCAGTACTTC.

The chain links TRBV18 to TRBJ2-2; D is perhaps TRBD1 (5 bases). Germline values: CDR1 KGHSH, CDR2 LQKENI. The ends were cut back, 2 bases at V and 0 bases at J, with 7 bases in the middle. The CDR3 spans 15 residues. CDR3 sequence: CASSPGAPNTGELFF. In nucleotides, the CDR3 is TGTGCCAGCTCACCAGGGGCACCGAACACCGGGGAGCTGTTTTTT.

V and J are TRBV7-2 and TRBJ1-4, with D maybe TRBD1 (6 bases). Trimming shortened V by 5 bases and J by 0 bases, and 22 bases separated the two germline ends. This CDR3 spans 19 amino acids. CDR1 SGHTA and CDR2 FQGNSA come from the germline V gene. As DNA, the CDR3 is TGTGCCAGCAGCGTAGTGGGTGGTGGGGGGGACACAACTAATGAAAAACTGTTTTTT. It specifies CASSVVGGGGDTTNEKLFF.

The rearrangement links TRBV9 to TRBJ2-3, with D perhaps TRBD1 (5 bases). With 0 bases removed from V and 1 base from J, the gap between germline ends came to 12 bases. This CDR3 is 16 amino acids long. CDR1 is SGDLS, CDR2 YYNGEE, per germline. CDR3 sequence reads: CASSVGAGRRTDTQYF. CDR3 nucleotides: TGTGCCAGCAGCGTAGGTGCAGGGCGGCGCACAGATACGCAGTATTTT.